The T cell receptor beta chain under discussion was sequenced for a study of T cell responses to AZD1222 COVID-19 vaccine. The overall study: Investigators merged groups given second doses at roughly 4 or roughly 12 weeks.

Some clones are missing from TCRdb's copy, which holds only in-frame ones; the method was immunoSEQ multiplex PCR. Of 120,000 to 150,000 clones in the sample, roughly 90% were seen once. Study-wide findings and caveats: Clonal diversity was possibly underestimated, and the donors were mostly white British, with more females. Seropositive status at baseline applied to only five to seven AZD1222 recipients.

Germline CDR1 WNHNN, CDR2 SYGVQD (reference sequence). The length of the CDR3 is 15 residues. The ends were cut back, 0 bases at V and 2 bases at J, with 7 bases in the middle. This clone showed up just once. The antigen remains undetermined. The clonotype comes from an adult in good health. This specimen was peripheral blood, taken on day 0 of AZD1222 vaccination. The chain joins TRBV10-1 to TRBJ1-4, with D perhaps TRBD1 (5 bases). The CDR3 spells CASSESPGTNEKLFF. The CDR3 DNA sequence: TGCGCCAGCAGTGAGTCGCCAGGGACTAATGAAAAACTGTTTTTT.